Listed below are T cell receptor beta chains from one sample, sequenced in a study of blood T cell repertoires in COVID-19. Data came from immunoSEQ multiplex PCR; TCRdb stores just in-frame clones and leaves some out. The sample consists of about 120,000 clones, roughly nine tenths of them appearing once. Input material: peripheral blood. The origin of the receptors is an older man who had recovered from COVID-19. Each CDR3 is given with its conserved first and last residue. The D gene is left open where the match is weak. Clone sizes are given selectively: once, few, many, or a class where the clone is expanded.

TRBV19	TRBJ1-2	TRBD1	-	TGTGCCACCACGGAGGCGGACAGGGCCCACTATGGCTACACCTTC	CATTEADRAHYGYTF
TRBV4-2	TRBJ1-1	-	few	TGTGCCAGCAGCCAAGACCAGGGGCGCCGAACTGAAGCTTTCTTT	CASSQDQGRRTEAFF
TRBV5-1	TRBJ2-1	TRBD2	-	TGCGCCAGCAGCTTGGAGGTGGGAGGGTACAATGAGCAGTTCTTC	CASSLEVGGYNEQFF
TRBV4-3	TRBJ2-1	-	-	TGCGCCAGCAGCCCCTTAGGGAGAGATAACAATGAGCAGTTCTTC	CASSPLGRDNNEQFF
TRBV12-3/TRBV12-4	TRBJ1-1	-	-	TGTGCCAGCAGTCCTACAGGGTTCACTGAAGCTTTCTTT	CASSPTGFTEAFF
TRBV7-9	TRBJ2-2	-	-	TGTGCCAGCAGTCAAACTAGGAACACCGGGGAGCTGTTTTTT	CASSQTRNTGELFF
TRBV7-9	TRBJ2-7	-	-	TGTGCCAGCACCACCCCCAGGGACTCCGAGCAGTACTTC	CASTTPRDSEQYF
TRBV30	TRBJ2-7	-	-	TGTGCCTGGACCCCCGGGACAAGCTACGAGCAGTACTTC	CAWTPGTSYEQYF
TRBV29-1	TRBJ1-1	-	-	TGCAGCGTTGAAGCGGGGGGAGGTATGGGTTCGGCTTTCTTT	CSVEAGGGMGSAFF
TRBV15	TRBJ1-2	TRBD1	-	TGTGCCACCAGCAGAGACATCGGACAGGGCGGGAATGGCTACACCTTC	CATSRDIGQGGNGYTF
TRBV5-6	TRBJ2-3	TRBD1	-	TGTGCCAGCAGCTCGGGACAGAGTGCAGATACGCAGTATTTT	CASSSGQSADTQYF
TRBV7-9	TRBJ1-5	-	many	TGTGCCAGCAGCTTAGAGGGAGTTCAGCCCCAGCATTTT	CASSLEGVQPQHF
TRBV19	TRBJ1-6	TRBD1	-	TGTGCCAGTAGACGGGACAGTAACTTCCCCCTCCACTTT	CASRRDSNFPLHF
TRBV30	TRBJ2-3	-	once	TGTGCCTGGAGTGATACTCTCCGGGTTTTTTCCCCAGATACGCAGTATTTT	CAWSDTLRVFSPDTQYF
TRBV19	TRBJ2-7	TRBD2	-	TGTGCCAGTAGTAGGACTAGCGGGGACTCCTACGAGCAGTACTTC	CASSRTSGDSYEQYF
TRBV7-3	TRBJ2-1	TRBD2	-	TGTGCCAGCAGCCTCACTAGCGGGAGGGAGAATGAGCAGTTCTTC	CASSLTSGRENEQFF
TRBV18	TRBJ1-3	-	once	TGTGCCAGCTCACCAGAGAGGCCCTCTGGAAACACCATATATTTT	CASSPERPSGNTIYF
TRBV3-1/TRBV3-2	TRBJ1-2	-	-	TGTGCCAGCACCAAATCCAGGGTTCGGTATGGCTACACCTTC	CASTKSRVRYGYTF
TRBV25-1	TRBJ2-7	TRBD1	-	TGTGCCAGCAGTGGACAGGGGGTAGGTACCTACGAGCAGTACTTC	CASSGQGVGTYEQYF
TRBV5-1	TRBJ2-3	-	once	TGCGCCAGCAGCTTGGGGTCCAGCGGGACAGCGGGGGCCACAGATACGCAGTATTTT	CASSLGSSGTAGATDTQYF
TRBV7-2	TRBJ1-2	TRBD1	-	TGTGCCAGCAGCGCCGCGGGACAGAGCTATGGCTACACCTTC	CASSAAGQSYGYTF
TRBV27	TRBJ1-2	TRBD1	few	TGTGCCAGCAGTTTATTTGGACAGGGACATGGCTACACCTTC	CASSLFGQGHGYTF
TRBV5-1	TRBJ1-1	-	-	TGCGCCAGCAGCGGCCCCACAGGGAACACTGAAGCTTTCTTT	CASSGPTGNTEAFF
TRBV19	TRBJ2-1	TRBD1	-	TGTGCCAGTAGTCAACCGGGACAGGAGTCAGGTGAGCAGTTCTTC	CASSQPGQESGEQFF
TRBV19	TRBJ2-5	TRBD1	-	TGTGCCAGTAGTGGTCACCAGGGGGCGTCGGAGACCCAGTACTTC	CASSGHQGASETQYF
TRBV14	TRBJ2-1	TRBD2	-	TGTGCCAGGGACCGCGGGGGACCGTACAATGAGCAGTTCTTC	CARDRGGPYNEQFF
TRBV27	TRBJ2-6	TRBD1	-	TGTGCCAGCGGACCCGGGACAGGGGGCTCAATATACTCTGGGGCCAACGTCCTGACTTTC	CASGPGTGGSIYSGANVLTF
TRBV28	TRBJ2-5	TRBD2	-	TGTGCCAGCAGTTACGTCGGACTAGCGGGAGTTGAGACCCAGTACTTC	CASSYVGLAGVETQYF
TRBV28	TRBJ2-2	TRBD2	-	TGTGCCAGCAGTTTAGGGGGAGGGCGAAAGCTGTTTTTT	CASSLGGGRKLFF
TRBV6-6	TRBJ1-2	TRBD1	-	TGTGCCAGCAGTCGGCGACAGGGTCGGGCGGGTTATGGCTACACCTTC	CASSRRQGRAGYGYTF
TRBV2	TRBJ2-7	TRBD1	-	TGTGCCAGCAGTGATAGGGGGGACAGGGGGATCTACGAGCAGTACTTC	CASSDRGDRGIYEQYF
TRBV11-2	TRBJ2-7	TRBD2	-	TGTGCCAGCAGCTTTCGCGGGGGGATCTACGAGCAGTACTTC	CASSFRGGIYEQYF
TRBV6-5	TRBJ2-7	TRBD2	-	TGTGCCAGCAGTTCTCTTAGCGGGATCTACGAGCAGTACTTC	CASSSLSGIYEQYF
TRBV10-3	TRBJ1-4	-	-	TGTGCCATCGGAGAAGGCGGGGATCCTAATGAAAAACTGTTTTTT	CAIGEGGDPNEKLFF
TRBV5-1	TRBJ2-5	-	-	TGCGCCAGCAGCCAGATCGACACCCCAGTAAAAGGGACCCAGTACTTC	CASSQIDTPVKGTQYF
TRBV4-2	TRBJ1-6	-	few	TGTGCCAGCAGCCATCCCGGACGGGAGACCTTACCACCCCTCCACTTT	CASSHPGRETLPPLHF
TRBV2	TRBJ2-7	-	-	TGTGCCAGCACCCCTGGGGAGCGGCCCTACGAGCAGTACTTC	CASTPGERPYEQYF
TRBV28	TRBJ1-2	TRBD1	-	TGTGCCAGCAGTTCGGGACAGGGAATCTATGGCTACACCTTC	CASSSGQGIYGYTF
TRBV9	TRBJ2-6	-	-	TGTGCCAGCAGCACCCAAGGGGCCGGGGCCAACGTCCTGACTTTC	CASSTQGAGANVLTF
TRBV25-1	TRBJ1-1	-	-	TGTGCCAGCAGTGAGCTACTTTCTGGCACTGAAGCTTTCTTT	CASSELLSGTEAFF
TRBV3-1/TRBV3-2	TRBJ2-2	TRBD1	-	TGTGCCAGCAGTTACAGGGGGCCCGACACCGGGGAGCTGTTTTTT	CASSYRGPDTGELFF
TRBV3-1/TRBV3-2	TRBJ1-2	-	-	TGTGCCAGCAGCCAAGACCCGGAGGGCCCGGACGGCTACACCTTC	CASSQDPEGPDGYTF
TRBV18	TRBJ1-6	-	-	TGTGCCAGCTCACCGTCGGGAGGGAATTCACCCCTCCACTTT	CASSPSGGNSPLHF
TRBV18	TRBJ1-2	TRBD1	few	TGTGCCAGCTCAAGGGACAGGGGGACCGGAGCATGGGGCTACACCTTC	CASSRDRGTGAWGYTF
TRBV3-1/TRBV3-2	TRBJ2-2	TRBD1	-	TGTGCCAGCAGACGGGACAGGCCGAACACCGGGGAGCTGTTTTTT	CASRRDRPNTGELFF
TRBV5-1	TRBJ2-5	-	-	TGCGCCAGCAGCTTGGAAGAGTACCAAGAGACCCAGTACTTC	CASSLEEYQETQYF
TRBV28	TRBJ1-6	TRBD1	-	TGTGCCAGCAGCTCAGGACAGGGCGGATCACCCCTCCACTTT	CASSSGQGGSPLHF
TRBV5-1	TRBJ2-7	TRBD1	-	TGCGCCAGCAGCGATAAAGACAGGGTCGGGACCTACGAGCAGTACTTC	CASSDKDRVGTYEQYF
TRBV19	TRBJ2-3	TRBD1	-	TGTGCCAGTAGTAGACAGGGGAGCACAGATACGCAGTATTTT	CASSRQGSTDTQYF
TRBV11-2	TRBJ2-1	TRBD1	once	TGTGCCAGCAGCCGCGGACAGGGGCCTAGTAGTGGCGATGAGCAGTTCTTC	CASSRGQGPSSGDEQFF
TRBV4-2	TRBJ1-5	TRBD1	-	TGTGCCAGCAGCCTGGACAGGGAGGTTCAGCCCCAGCATTTT	CASSLDREVQPQHF
TRBV7-3	TRBJ2-2	-	-	TGTGCCAGCAGCCCCCACCGGAGCGGAGAGACCGGGGAGCTGTTTTTT	CASSPHRSGETGELFF
TRBV5-4	TRBJ2-3	TRBD1	once	TGTGCCAGCAGCTTGGGGCAGGGGGCCGCCGATACGCAGTATTTT	CASSLGQGAADTQYF
TRBV5-1	TRBJ2-1	-	-	TGCGCCAGCAGCTTTTTTGGGAGCTCCTACAATGAGCAGTTCTTC	CASSFFGSSYNEQFF
TRBV6-6	TRBJ2-7	TRBD2	-	TGTGCCAGCAGTCGATCGGGACTAGGGGCGGTCGAGCAGTACTTC	CASSRSGLGAVEQYF